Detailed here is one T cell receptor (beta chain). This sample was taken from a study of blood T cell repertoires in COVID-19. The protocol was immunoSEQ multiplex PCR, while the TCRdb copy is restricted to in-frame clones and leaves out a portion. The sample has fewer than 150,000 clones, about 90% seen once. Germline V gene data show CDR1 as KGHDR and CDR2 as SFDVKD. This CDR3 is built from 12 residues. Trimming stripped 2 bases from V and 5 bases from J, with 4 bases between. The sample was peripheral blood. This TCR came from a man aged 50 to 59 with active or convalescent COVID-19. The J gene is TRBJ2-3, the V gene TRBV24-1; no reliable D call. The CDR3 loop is CATSDYRDTQYF. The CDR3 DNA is TGTGCCACCAGTGATTACAGAGATACGCAGTATTTT.